This T cell receptor beta chain was recorded in a study of blood T cell repertoires in COVID-19. Study context: Donors in the United States, Italy and Spain gave samples during acute or convalescent COVID-19. T cells, B-cell-depleted T cells, or PBMCs supplied cDNA or gDNA.

Authors' processing steps: The assay estimated nucleated cells by amplifying reference gene primers. Here immunoSEQ multiplex PCR was the method, and the copy in TCRdb shows in-frame clones only, minus some. D and trimming come from the DNA, and the V and J calls and clone size come from that table. This repertoire shows roughly 230,000 clones, roughly 91% found once; its top ten account for about 4%. V shed 5 bases and J shed 0 bases, with 13 bases lying between them. Germline loops: CDR1 SEHNR, CDR2 FQNEAQ (reference sequence). CDR3 length equals 15 residues. This receptor was identified in a woman in her twenties or thirties with acute COVID-19. The genes are TRBV7-9 and TRBJ1-1, with D possibly TRBD1 on 5 matching bases. Specimen: PBMCs or T cells enriched from blood (not recorded which). CDR3 amino acids: CASSPTTEMNTEAFF. For the CDR3, the DNA is TGTGCCAGCAGCCCGACGACAGAAATGAACACTGAAGCTTTCTTT.